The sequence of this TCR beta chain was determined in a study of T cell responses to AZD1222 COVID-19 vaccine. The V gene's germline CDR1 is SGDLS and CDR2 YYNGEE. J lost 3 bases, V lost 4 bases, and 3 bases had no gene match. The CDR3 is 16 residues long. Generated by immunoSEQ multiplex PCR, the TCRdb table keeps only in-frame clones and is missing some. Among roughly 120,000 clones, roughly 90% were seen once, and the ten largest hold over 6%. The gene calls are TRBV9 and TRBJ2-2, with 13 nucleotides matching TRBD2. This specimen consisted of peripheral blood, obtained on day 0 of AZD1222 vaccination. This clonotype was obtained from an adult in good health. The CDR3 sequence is CASSLLAGGHTGELFF. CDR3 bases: TGTGCCAGCAGCTTACTAGCGGGGGGGCACACCGGGGAGCTGTTTTTT. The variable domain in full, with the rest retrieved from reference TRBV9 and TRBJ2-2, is DSGVTQTPKHLITATGQRVTLRCSPRSGDLSVYWYQQSLDQGLQFLIQYYNGEERAKGNILERFSAQQFPDLHSELNLSSLELGDSALYFCASSLLAGGHTGELFFGEGSRLTVL.